This is a list of T cell receptor beta chains from one sample in a study of shared clonotypes between healthy human individuals. Only in-frame clones appear in the TCRdb table, and some are missing; sequencing was by immunoSEQ multiplex PCR. The table lists about 2.4 million clones, roughly 93% of them singletons. Sequences were obtained from naive CD4+ T cells from PBMCs. The origin of the receptors is a man aged 18-30 years in good health. Some clones in this sample may be carry-over from other donors' samples. CDR3s include the opening cysteine and the closing phenylalanine or tryptophan. The D gene is left open where the match is weak. The size entry is marked missing in some rows and otherwise reads once, few, many or a size class.

j_gene | d_gene | abundance | v_gene | CDR3nt | CDR3aa
TRBJ1-3 | . | . | TRBV28 | TGTGCCAGCAGGGGGACCGTACGGGACACCATATATTTT | CASRGTVRDTIYF
TRBJ1-3 | . | . | TRBV10-3 | TGTGCCATCAGTGGTATTACGAGCTCTGGAAACACCATATATTTT | CAISGITSSGNTIYF
TRBJ2-7 | TRBD1 | . | TRBV11-2 | TGTGCCAGCAGCAACCCCCGGGACAGGGGTATGTACGAGCAGTACTTC | CASSNPRDRGMYEQYF
TRBJ2-1 | TRBD2 | . | TRBV9 | TGTGCCAGCAGCGCCTTGGACGGGGGGAGTGCCTACAATGAGCAGTTCTTC | CASSALDGGSAYNEQFF
TRBJ1-5 | . | . | TRBV4-1 | TGCGCCAGCAGCCAAAGGGTGCAAAATCAGCCCCAGCATTTT | CASSQRVQNQPQHF
TRBJ1-1 | . | few | TRBV5-1 | TGCGCCAGCAGCTTGGACAGGGCCGTCGGAGCTTTCTTT | CASSLDRAVGAFF
TRBJ1-2 | . | . | TRBV6-5 | TGTGCCAGCAGACCGCCCGACCAGGGGGGCTACACCTTC | CASRPPDQGGYTF
TRBJ2-4 | . | few | TRBV25-1 | TGTGCCAGCAGTGAAGGGACAAACATTCAGTACTTC | CASSEGTNIQYF
TRBJ2-7 | TRBD2 | once | TRBV15 | TGTGCCACCAGCAGAGATGGGACTAGCTACGAGCAGTACTTC | CATSRDGTSYEQYF
TRBJ1-1 | . | . | TRBV7-6 | TGTGCCAGCAGCCAACGCGCGTGGGGAGGGGACGGTGAAGCTTTCTTT | CASSQRAWGGDGEAFF
TRBJ2-1 | . | . | TRBV5-1 | TGCGCCAGCAGCTTGGTCGAACTAGCTTACAATGAGCAGTTCTTC | CASSLVELAYNEQFF
TRBJ2-5 | . | . | TRBV15 | TGTGCCACCAGCCCAGATAAAGAGACCCAGTACTTC | CATSPDKETQYF
TRBJ1-6 | . | . | TRBV4-3 | TGCGCCAGCAGCCAGCTTCCTAGTTCACCCCTCCACTTT | CASSQLPSSPLHF
TRBJ2-1 | . | . | TRBV5-1 | TGCGCCAGCAGCCCCACAGGTCTGGTGCAGGATGAGCAGTTCTTC | CASSPTGLVQDEQFF
TRBJ2-1 | TRBD2 | . | TRBV7-9 | TGTGCCAGCAGACAACTAGCGGGAGTTTTTGGCGAGCAGTTCTTC | CASRQLAGVFGEQFF
TRBJ1-1 | . | . | TRBV14 | TGTGCCAGCAGACAGAGCCCGGGAGGTGGGGCTTTCTTT | CASRQSPGGGAFF
TRBJ2-5 | . | . | TRBV11-2 | TGTGCCAGCAGCTCCCTCAGAGGAAAGTACCAAGAGACCCAGTACTTC | CASSSLRGKYQETQYF
TRBJ2-7 | . | once | TRBV30 | TGTGCCTTGGCCCAGGGTTACGAGCAGTACTTC | CALAQGYEQYF
TRBJ1-4 | TRBD1 | . | TRBV28 | TGTGCCAGCAGTTTTGTGGGGACAGCTAATGAAAAACTGTTTTTT | CASSFVGTANEKLFF
TRBJ1-1 | . | . | TRBV15 | TGTGCCACCAGCAGAGAAAGGGCGGAAGCTTTCTTT | CATSRERAEAFF
TRBJ2-1 | . | . | TRBV6-5 | TGTGCCAGCAGTTACTCCACCCGGTCAAATGAGCAGTTCTTC | CASSYSTRSNEQFF
TRBJ1-2 | . | few | TRBV5-5 | TGTGCCAGCAGCCCCATGACGCTCTATGGCTACACCTTC | CASSPMTLYGYTF
TRBJ1-2 | TRBD1 | . | TRBV9 | TGTGCCAGCACCCCATGGACAGGGGGCGACTATGGCTACACCTTC | CASTPWTGGDYGYTF
TRBJ2-7 | . | . | TRBV12-5 | TGTGCTAGTGGTTTGGTCTTGGGTTCTAAGGGTGTTCGGTACGAGCAGTACTTC | CASGLVLGSKGVRYEQYF
TRBJ1-2 | TRBD1 | . | TRBV28 | TGTGCCAGCACCCCAGGGGGAGACTATGGCTACACCTTC | CASTPGGDYGYTF
TRBJ2-1 | . | once | TRBV7-2 | TGTGCCAGCAGCGTCTCCTACAATGAGCAGTTCTTC | CASSVSYNEQFF
TRBJ2-5 | . | . | TRBV5-1 | TGCGCCAGCAGCCCACAGACAGGAGGAGAGACCCAGTACTTC | CASSPQTGGETQYF
TRBJ2-7 | . | once | TRBV2 | TGTGCCAGTTCGAGCTCCTACGAGCAGTACTTC | CASSSSYEQYF
TRBJ1-6 | . | once | TRBV7-9 | TGTGCCAGCAGCTTGGTGGCAGACTATAATTCACCCCTCCACTTT | CASSLVADYNSPLHF
TRBJ2-7 | TRBD1 | . | TRBV19 | TGTGCCAGTAGTCGGGGACAGGGGTCCTACGAGCAGTACTTC | CASSRGQGSYEQYF
TRBJ2-5 | TRBD1 | . | TRBV7-2 | TGTGCCAGCAGTAGACAGGGTCAAGAGACCCAGTACTTC | CASSRQGQETQYF
TRBJ2-1 | TRBD2 | . | TRBV7-2 | TGTGCCAGCAGTTCGGGACTAGCGGGTGGTGAGCAGTTCTTC | CASSSGLAGGEQFF
TRBJ2-2 | . | . | TRBV9 | TGTGCCAGCAGCGTAGTTGCGGGATACGGGGAGCTGTTTTTT | CASSVVAGYGELFF
TRBJ1-2 | TRBD1 | . | TRBV29-1 | TGCAGCGTCAACCATTGGGCGGGACAGAACTATGGCTACACCTTC | CSVNHWAGQNYGYTF
TRBJ2-7 | . | . | TRBV6-1 | TGTGCCAGCAGTGAAGCCGGCCCCAACTACGAGCAGTACTTC | CASSEAGPNYEQYF
TRBJ2-1 | TRBD2 | . | TRBV14 | TGTGCCAGCAGCCAAAAAACGGGAGGGTACAATGAGCAGTTCTTC | CASSQKTGGYNEQFF
TRBJ1-3 | . | . | TRBV5-1 | TGCGCCAGCAGCACGGGGGGCATAGACTCTGGAAACACCATATATTTT | CASSTGGIDSGNTIYF
TRBJ2-1 | . | . | TRBV5-1 | TGCGCCAGCAGCTTTGGGCCCTCCATGGGCAATGAGCAGTTCTTC | CASSFGPSMGNEQFF
TRBJ1-3 | TRBD1 | . | TRBV7-2 | TGTGCCAGCAGCCCGGGGACAGGGGCAGGAAACACCATATATTTT | CASSPGTGAGNTIYF
TRBJ1-2 | . | . | TRBV15 | TGTGCCACCAGCAGAGATCAAGGGGCTCCCTATGGCTACACCTTC | CATSRDQGAPYGYTF
TRBJ1-1 | TRBD1 | . | TRBV6-5 | TGTGCCAGCAGAACGGGACAGGCCCACGCAAAAGCTTTCTTT | CASRTGQAHAKAFF
TRBJ1-5 | . | . | TRBV7-8 | TGTGCCAGCAGCTTAGCGCTTAGGCAGGGGTCTCAGCCCCAGCATTTT | CASSLALRQGSQPQHF
TRBJ2-7 | . | . | TRBV29-1 | TGCAGCGTCGGACTCCTTTCGAGGGCCTACGAGCAGTACTTC | CSVGLLSRAYEQYF
TRBJ2-5 | TRBD1 | . | TRBV2 | TGTGCCAGCAGCTACAGGGGTCCGGAGACCCAGTACTTC | CASSYRGPETQYF
TRBJ1-2 | . | . | TRBV27 | TGTGCCAGCAGTTTGACAGCACGAGGCTATGGCTACACCTTC | CASSLTARGYGYTF
TRBJ2-1 | TRBD2 | . | TRBV5-5 | TGTGCCAGCAGACCTAGCGGGAGTAGCTACAATGAGCAGTTCTTC | CASRPSGSSYNEQFF
TRBJ1-4 | . | . | TRBV7-9 | TGTGCCAGCAGCTCCGGGACCTTAACAACTAATGAAAAACTGTTTTTT | CASSSGTLTTNEKLFF